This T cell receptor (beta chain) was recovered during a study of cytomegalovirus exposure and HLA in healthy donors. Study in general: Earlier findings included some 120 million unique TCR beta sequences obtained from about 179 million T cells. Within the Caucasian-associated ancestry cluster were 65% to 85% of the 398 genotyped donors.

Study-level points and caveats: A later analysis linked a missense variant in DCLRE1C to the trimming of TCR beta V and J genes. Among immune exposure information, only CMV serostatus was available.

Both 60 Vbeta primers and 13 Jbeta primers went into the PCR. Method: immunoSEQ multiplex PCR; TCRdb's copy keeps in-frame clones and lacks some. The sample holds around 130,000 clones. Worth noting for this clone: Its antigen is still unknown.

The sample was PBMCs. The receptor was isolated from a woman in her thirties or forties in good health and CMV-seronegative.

The CDR3 DNA reads TGTGCCACCAGTGCGGGACTAGCAAGGCGATACAATGAGCAGTTCTTC. It translates to CATSAGLARRYNEQFF. This chain links TRBV15 with TRBJ2-1; 9 bases are a match to TRBD2. Germline assignment: CDR1 LNHNV and CDR2 YYDKDF (reference sequence). V shed 6 bases and J 4 bases; nucleotides not matched to a gene: 10. The CDR3 runs to 16 residues. The full variable domain, completed using reference TRBV15 and TRBJ2-1, is DAMVIQNPRYQVTQFGKPVTLSCSQTLNHNVMYWYQQKSSQAPKLLFHYYDKDFNNEADTPDNFQSRRPNTSFCFLDIRSPGLGDTAMYLCATSAGLARRYNEQFFGPGTRLTVL.